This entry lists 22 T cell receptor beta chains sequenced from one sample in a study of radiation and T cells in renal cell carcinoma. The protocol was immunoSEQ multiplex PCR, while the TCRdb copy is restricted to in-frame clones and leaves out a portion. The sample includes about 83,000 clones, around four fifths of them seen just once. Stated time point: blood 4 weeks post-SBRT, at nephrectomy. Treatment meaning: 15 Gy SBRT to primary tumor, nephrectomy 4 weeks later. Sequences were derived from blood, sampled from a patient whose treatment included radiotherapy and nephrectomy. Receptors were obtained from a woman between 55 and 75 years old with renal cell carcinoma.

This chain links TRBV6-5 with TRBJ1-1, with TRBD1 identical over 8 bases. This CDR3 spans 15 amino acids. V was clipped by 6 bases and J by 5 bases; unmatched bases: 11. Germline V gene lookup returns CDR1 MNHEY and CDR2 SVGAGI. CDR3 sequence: CASRDPPRGLTEAFF. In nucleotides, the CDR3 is TGTGCCAGCAGAGACCCCCCCAGGGGGCTAACTGAAGCTTTCTTT.

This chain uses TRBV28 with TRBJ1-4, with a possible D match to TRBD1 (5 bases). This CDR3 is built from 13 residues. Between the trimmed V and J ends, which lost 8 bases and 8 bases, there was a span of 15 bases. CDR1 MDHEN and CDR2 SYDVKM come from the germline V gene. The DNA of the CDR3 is TGTGCCAGCTGGGGCAGTGGAGGCGAAAAACTGTTTTTT. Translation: CASWGSGGEKLFF. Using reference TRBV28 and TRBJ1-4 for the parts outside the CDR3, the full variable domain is DVKVTQSSRYLVKRTGEKVFLECVQDMDHENMFWYRQDPGLGLRLIYFSYDVKMKEKGDIPEGYSVSREKKERFSLILESASTNQTSMYLCASWGSGGEKLFFGSGTQLSVL.

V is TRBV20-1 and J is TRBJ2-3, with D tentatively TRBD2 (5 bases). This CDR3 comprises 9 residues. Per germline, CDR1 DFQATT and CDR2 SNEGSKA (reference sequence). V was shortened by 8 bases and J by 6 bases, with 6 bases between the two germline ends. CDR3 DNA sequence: TGCAGTACGGGGGATACGCAGTATTTT. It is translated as CSTGDTQYF.

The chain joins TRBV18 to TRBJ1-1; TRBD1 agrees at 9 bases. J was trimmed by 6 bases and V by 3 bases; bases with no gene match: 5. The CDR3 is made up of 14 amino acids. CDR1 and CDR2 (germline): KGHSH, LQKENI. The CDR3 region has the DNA TGTGCCAGCTCACCGGGACAGGGTAGGTCTGAAGCTTTCTTT. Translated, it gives CASSPGQGRSEAFF. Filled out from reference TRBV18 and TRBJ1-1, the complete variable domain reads NAGVMQNPRHLVRRRGQEARLRCSPMKGHSHVYWYRQLPEEGLKFMVYLQKENIIDESGMPKERFSAEFPKEGPSILRIQQVVRGDSAAYFCASSPGQGRSEAFFGQGTRLTVV.

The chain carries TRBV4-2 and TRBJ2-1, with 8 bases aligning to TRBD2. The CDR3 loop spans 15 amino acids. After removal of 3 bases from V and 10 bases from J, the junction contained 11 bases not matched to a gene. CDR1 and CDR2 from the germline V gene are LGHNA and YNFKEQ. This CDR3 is CASSQGTSQEEEQFF. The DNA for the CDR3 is TGTGCCAGCAGCCAGGGGACTAGTCAGGAAGAGGAGCAGTTCTTC.

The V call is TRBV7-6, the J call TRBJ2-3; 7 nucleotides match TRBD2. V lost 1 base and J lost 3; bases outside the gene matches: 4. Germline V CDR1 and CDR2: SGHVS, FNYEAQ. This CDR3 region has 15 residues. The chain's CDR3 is CASSLVGTTTDTQYF. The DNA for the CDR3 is TGTGCCAGCAGCTTAGTGGGGACTACAACAGATACGCAGTATTTT.

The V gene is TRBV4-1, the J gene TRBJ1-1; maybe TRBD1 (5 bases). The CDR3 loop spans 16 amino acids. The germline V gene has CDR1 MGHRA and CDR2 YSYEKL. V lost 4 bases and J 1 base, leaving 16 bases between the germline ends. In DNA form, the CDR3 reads TGCGCCAGCAGCCTCGAGGCTCAGGGAGGGAACACTGAAGCTTTCTTT. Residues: CASSLEAQGGNTEAFF.

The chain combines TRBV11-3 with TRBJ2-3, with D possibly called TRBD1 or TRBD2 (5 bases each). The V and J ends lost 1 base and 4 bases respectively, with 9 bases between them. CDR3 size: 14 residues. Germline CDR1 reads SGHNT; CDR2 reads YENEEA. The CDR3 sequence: CASSLGWGSDTQYF. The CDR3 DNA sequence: TGTGCCAGCAGCTTAGGGTGGGGGTCAGATACGCAGTATTTT.

Here the CDR3 reads CASTQAGGGEKLFF. The CDR3 DNA reads as TGTGCCAGCACCCAGGCGGGGGGCGGTGAAAAACTGTTTTTT. The chain joins TRBV7-9 to TRBJ1-4; D is possibly TRBD1 (6 bases). In germline, CDR1 is SEHNR, CDR2 FQNEAQ (reference sequence). This CDR3 comprises 14 residues. V was trimmed by 7 bases and J by 7 bases, leaving 16 bases between them.

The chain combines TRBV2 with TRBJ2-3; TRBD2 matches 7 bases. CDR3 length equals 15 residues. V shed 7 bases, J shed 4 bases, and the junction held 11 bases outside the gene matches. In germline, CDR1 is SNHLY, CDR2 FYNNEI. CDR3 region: CASKQSGVGADTQYF. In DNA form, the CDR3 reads TGTGCCAGCAAACAAAGCGGGGTTGGGGCAGATACGCAGTATTTT.

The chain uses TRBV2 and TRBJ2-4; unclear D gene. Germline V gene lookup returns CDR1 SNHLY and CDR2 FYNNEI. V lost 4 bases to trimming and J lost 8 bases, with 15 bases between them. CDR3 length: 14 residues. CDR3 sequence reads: CASSVRAFMDIQYF. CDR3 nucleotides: TGTGCCAGCAGTGTAAGGGCCTTCATGGACATTCAGTACTTC.

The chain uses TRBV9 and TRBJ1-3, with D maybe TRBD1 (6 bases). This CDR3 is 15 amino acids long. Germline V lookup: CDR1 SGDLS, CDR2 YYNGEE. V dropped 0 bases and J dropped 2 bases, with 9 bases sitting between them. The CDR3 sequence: CASSVAGGPGNTIYF. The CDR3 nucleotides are TGTGCCAGCAGCGTAGCGGGGGGCCCTGGAAACACCATATATTTT.

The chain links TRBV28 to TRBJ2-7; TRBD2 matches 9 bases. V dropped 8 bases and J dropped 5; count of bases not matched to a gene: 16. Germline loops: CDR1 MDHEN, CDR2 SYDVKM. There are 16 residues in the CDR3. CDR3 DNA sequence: TGTGCCAGCGTTGGAGCCCATGCGGCGGGAGGGCACGAGCAGTACTTC. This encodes CASVGAHAAGGHEQYF.

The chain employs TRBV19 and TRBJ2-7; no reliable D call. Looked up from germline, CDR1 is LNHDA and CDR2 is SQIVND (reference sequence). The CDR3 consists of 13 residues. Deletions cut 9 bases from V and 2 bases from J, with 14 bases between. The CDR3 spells CASSPGGTYEQYF. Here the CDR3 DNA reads TGTGCCAGCTCACCTGGCGGCACCTACGAGCAGTACTTC.

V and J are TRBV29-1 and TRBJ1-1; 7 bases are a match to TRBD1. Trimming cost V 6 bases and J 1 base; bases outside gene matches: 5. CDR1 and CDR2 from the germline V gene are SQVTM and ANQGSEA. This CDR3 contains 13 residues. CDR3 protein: CSVVGQANTEAFF. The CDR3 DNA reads TGCAGCGTCGTAGGACAGGCGAACACTGAAGCTTTCTTT.

In DNA form, the CDR3 reads TGTGCCAGCAGTTTATACTATGACCCTCAGAGCAATCAGCCCCAGCATTTT. It codes for CASSLYYDPQSNQPQHF. The chain joins TRBV27 to TRBJ1-5; no reliable D call. CDR3 size: 17 residues. Per germline, CDR1 MNHEY and CDR2 SMNVEV (reference sequence). V lost 1 base and J 1 base, leaving 14 bases between the germline ends.

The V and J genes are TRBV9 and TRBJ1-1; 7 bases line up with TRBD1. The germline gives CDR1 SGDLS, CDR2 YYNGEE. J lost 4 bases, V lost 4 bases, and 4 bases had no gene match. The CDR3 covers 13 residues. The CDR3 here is CASSSSGGTEAFF. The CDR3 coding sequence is TGTGCCAGCAGCAGCTCAGGGGGCACTGAAGCTTTCTTT.

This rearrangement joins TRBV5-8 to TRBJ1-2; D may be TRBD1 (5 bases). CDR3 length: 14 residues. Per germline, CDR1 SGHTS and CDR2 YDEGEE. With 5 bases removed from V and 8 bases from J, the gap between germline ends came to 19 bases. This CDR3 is CASSRPGHEGGYTF. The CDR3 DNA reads TGTGCCAGCAGTAGGCCGGGCCACGAGGGGGGCTACACCTTC. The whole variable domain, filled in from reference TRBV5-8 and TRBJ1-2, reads EAGVTQSPTHLIKTRGQQATLRCSPISGHTSVYWYQQALGLGLQFLLWYDEGEERNRGNFPPRFSGRQFPNYSSELNVNALELEDSALYLCASSRPGHEGGYTFGSGTRLTVV.

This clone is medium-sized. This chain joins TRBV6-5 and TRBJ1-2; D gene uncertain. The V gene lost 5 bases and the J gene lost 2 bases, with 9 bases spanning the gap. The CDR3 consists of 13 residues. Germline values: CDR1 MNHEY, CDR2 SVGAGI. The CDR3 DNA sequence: TGTGCCAGCAGTCCCGGACCAAACTATGGCTACACCTTC. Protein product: CASSPGPNYGYTF.

The CDR3 is CASSLLGGDGYTF. DNA of the CDR3: TGTGCCAGCAGCCTACTCGGGGGCGATGGCTACACCTTC. The V call is TRBV7-9, the J call TRBJ1-2, with D tentatively TRBD1 (6 bases). This CDR3 has 13 residues. V lost 5 bases, J lost 6 bases, and 13 bases lay in between. Per the germline V gene, CDR1 is SEHNR and CDR2 is FQNEAQ (reference sequence).

The CDR3 coding sequence is TGCGCCAGCAGGACAGGGGTGTCGGACACCATATATTTT. This sequence encodes CASRTGVSDTIYF. The V gene is TRBV10-2, the J gene TRBJ1-3; 8 bases match TRBD1. This CDR3 is 13 amino acids long. Germline-derived CDR1 and CDR2 are WSHSY and SAAADI. Trimming took 6 bases from V and 8 from J; bases not matched to a gene: 6.

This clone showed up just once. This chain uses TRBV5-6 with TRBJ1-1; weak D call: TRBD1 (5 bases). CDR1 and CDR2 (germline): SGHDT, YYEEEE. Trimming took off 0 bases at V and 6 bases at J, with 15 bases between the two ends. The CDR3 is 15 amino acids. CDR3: CASSLVRGEWSEAFF. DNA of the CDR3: TGTGCCAGCAGCTTGGTGAGGGGAGAATGGTCTGAAGCTTTCTTT.